The rows below give T cell receptor beta chains drawn from one sample of a study of blood T cell repertoires in COVID-19. The assay was immunoSEQ multiplex PCR, and TCRdb's table has in-frame clones only and misses some. This table has tens of thousands of clones, roughly 89% appearing once. The source material was peripheral blood. The receptors were sampled from a woman aged 70-85 years with acute or convalescent COVID-19. Both conserved end residues are part of each CDR3. The D gene is left open where the match is weak. Some rows mark clone size as missing; the rest say once, few, many or name a class of expanded clone.

D gene,clone size,J gene,V gene,CDR3 protein,CDR3 DNA
TRBD2,NA,TRBJ2-1,TRBV6-2/TRBV6-3,CASSSGTSGGANEQFF,TGTGCCAGCAGTTCCGGGACTAGCGGGGGGGCAAATGAGCAGTTCTTC
TRBD2,NA,TRBJ2-5,TRBV5-4,CASSLGLAGGFETQYF,TGTGCCAGCAGCCTCGGACTAGCGGGAGGATTCGAGACCCAGTACTTC
NA,NA,TRBJ2-5,TRBV5-1,CASSLAAGSETQYF,TGCGCCAGCAGCTTGGCGGCCGGGAGCGAGACCCAGTACTTC
TRBD1,NA,TRBJ1-2,TRBV9,CASSVLNLGTEGYTF,TGTGCCAGCAGCGTACTCAATCTCGGGACAGAGGGCTACACCTTC
TRBD1,few,TRBJ1-6,TRBV27,CASSLAPGQGASPLHF,TGTGCCAGCAGTTTGGCCCCCGGACAGGGGGCCTCACCCCTCCACTTT
TRBD1,NA,TRBJ1-3,TRBV7-2,CASRSTGPGTIYF,TGTGCCAGCAGGTCGACAGGGCCTGGCACCATATATTTT
TRBD2,NA,TRBJ2-3,TRBV10-1,CASSDPSTSGNADTQYF,TGCGCCAGCAGTGATCCCTCGACTAGCGGGAACGCAGATACGCAGTATTTT
NA,once,TRBJ2-1,TRBV20-1,CSASHGARGDNEQFF,TGCAGTGCTAGTCATGGCGCCAGGGGAGACAATGAGCAGTTCTTC
NA,NA,TRBJ2-7,TRBV28,CASSTHGTRLGLYEQYF,TGTGCCAGCAGTACCCATGGGACTCGATTGGGGTTATACGAGCAGTACTTC
TRBD1,NA,TRBJ1-1,TRBV19,CASSDRGNTEAFF,TGTGCCAGTAGTGACAGGGGGAACACTGAAGCTTTCTTT
NA,NA,TRBJ2-7,TRBV28,CASKQGSREQYF,TGTGCCAGCAAACAGGGCTCCCGGGAGCAGTACTTC
NA,NA,TRBJ1-6,TRBV18,CASSPNQESYYNSPLHF,TGTGCCAGCTCACCAAACCAAGAATCCTACTATAATTCACCCCTCCACTTT
NA,NA,TRBJ2-7,TRBV14,CASSQGQGLYEQYF,TGTGCCAGCAGCCAGGGCCAGGGATTATACGAGCAGTACTTC
NA,NA,TRBJ2-1,TRBV18,CASSPGLNNEQFF,TGTGCCAGCTCACCGGGACTGAACAATGAGCAGTTCTTC
NA,NA,TRBJ1-5,TRBV15,CATSRDAIRGQYSNQPQHF,TGTGCCACCAGCAGAGATGCTATTAGAGGGCAGTATAGCAATCAGCCCCAGCATTTT
TRBD1,NA,TRBJ1-1,TRBV6-6,CASSWGTGGVTEAFF,TGTGCCAGCAGTTGGGGGACAGGGGGAGTCACTGAAGCTTTCTTT
TRBD1,NA,TRBJ2-5,TRBV27,CASSLQGAGETQYF,TGTGCCAGCAGTTTACAGGGGGCAGGGGAGACCCAGTACTTC
TRBD2,NA,TRBJ2-3,TRBV9,CASSERTSADTQYF,TGTGCCAGCAGTGAAAGGACTAGCGCAGATACGCAGTATTTT
NA,NA,TRBJ1-5,TRBV5-1,CASSLEGGSNQPQHF,TGCGCCAGCAGCTTGGAGGGGGGGAGCAATCAGCCCCAGCATTTT
TRBD1,NA,TRBJ2-2,TRBV5-1,CASSSYPGTGGTGELFF,TGCGCCAGCAGCTCGTACCCCGGGACAGGGGGGACCGGGGAGCTGTTTTTT
NA,NA,TRBJ2-1,TRBV28,CASSLPEGVHNEQFF,TGTGCCAGCAGTCTGCCTGAGGGTGTCCACAATGAGCAGTTCTTC
TRBD2,NA,TRBJ2-3,TRBV15,CATSRAGLALRTDTQYF,TGTGCCACCAGCAGAGCTGGACTAGCGCTACGCACAGATACGCAGTATTTT
TRBD1,NA,TRBJ1-4,TRBV5-4,CASNSGGTVNEKLFF,TGTGCCAGCAATTCAGGAGGGACAGTAAATGAAAAACTGTTTTTT
NA,NA,TRBJ1-1,TRBV19,CASRGQYVNTEAFF,TGTGCCAGTAGAGGACAGTACGTGAACACTGAAGCTTTCTTT
NA,once,TRBJ2-6,TRBV7-9,CASSLGTASSGANVLTF,TGTGCCAGCAGCTTAGGCACAGCCTCCTCTGGGGCCAACGTCCTGACTTTC
NA,NA,TRBJ2-1,TRBV3-1/TRBV3-2,CASSQGDEQFF,TGTGCCAGCAGCCAAGGCGATGAGCAGTTCTTC
TRBD2,NA,TRBJ2-3,TRBV7-2,CASSLARGDTQYF,TGTGCCAGCAGCTTAGCGCGGGGGGATACGCAGTATTTT
TRBD1,NA,TRBJ2-2,TRBV19,CASTTIRNPTGTENTGELFF,TGTGCCAGTACTACAATCCGAAACCCCACCGGGACAGAGAACACCGGGGAGCTGTTTTTT
NA,NA,TRBJ1-2,TRBV5-1,CASSFQGSDGYTF,TGCGCCAGCAGCTTTCAGGGCTCGGATGGCTACACCTTC
TRBD1,few,TRBJ1-1,TRBV9,CASSVGDSWMNTEAFF,TGTGCCAGCAGCGTAGGGGACAGTTGGATGAACACTGAAGCTTTCTTT
TRBD1,NA,TRBJ2-1,TRBV4-1,CASSPAAGGYEQFF,TGCGCCAGCAGCCCGGCGGCAGGGGGCTATGAGCAGTTCTTC
NA,NA,TRBJ1-5,TRBV7-2,CASSLDRGNQPQHF,TGTGCCAGCAGCTTAGACAGGGGCAATCAGCCCCAGCATTTT
NA,NA,TRBJ2-4,TRBV7-2,CASSLQTGLQNIQYF,TGTGCCAGCAGCCTACAAACGGGACTCCAAAACATTCAGTACTTC
TRBD1,NA,TRBJ2-2,TRBV4-1,CASSQVLLFVGTENTGELFF,TGCGCCAGCAGCCAAGTTCTTCTATTTGTCGGGACAGAGAACACCGGGGAGCTGTTTTTT
NA,NA,TRBJ2-5,TRBV28,CASSPGVQTQYF,TGTGCCAGCAGTCCAGGGGTGCAGACCCAGTACTTC
TRBD2,NA,TRBJ2-7,TRBV10-3,CAISEGAGDWYEQYF,TGTGCCATCAGTGAAGGAGCGGGAGACTGGTACGAGCAGTACTTC
TRBD1,NA,TRBJ1-1,TRBV6-5,CASSYLDRAEAFF,TGTGCCAGCAGTTACCTCGACAGGGCTGAAGCTTTCTTT
TRBD1,once,TRBJ1-1,TRBV7-9,CASSPAGTGDAEAFF,TGTGCCAGCAGCCCAGCCGGGACAGGGGATGCTGAAGCTTTCTTT
NA,NA,TRBJ2-4,TRBV10-3,CAISEQMGGTKNIQYF,TGTGCCATCAGTGAGCAAATGGGCGGGACCAAAAACATTCAGTACTTC
NA,NA,TRBJ2-7,TRBV10-1,CASSGGGGYEQYF,TGCGCCAGCAGTGGAGGTGGAGGCTACGAGCAGTACTTC
TRBD1,NA,TRBJ1-1,TRBV10-2,CASSAQGGTEAFF,TGCGCCAGCAGCGCACAGGGGGGTACTGAAGCTTTCTTT
NA,NA,TRBJ1-1,TRBV12-3/TRBV12-4,CASRRNTEAFF,TGTGCCAGTCGGAGGAACACTGAAGCTTTCTTT
NA,once,TRBJ2-3,TRBV24-1,CATSGGRYHRDTQYF,TGTGCCACCAGCGGGGGAAGGTATCACAGGGATACGCAGTATTTT
NA,NA,TRBJ1-4,TRBV28,CASSFGGGLEKLFF,TGTGCCAGCAGTTTCGGGGGGGGGTTAGAAAAACTGTTTTTT
NA,NA,TRBJ2-1,TRBV19,CASSISGYEQFF,TGTGCCAGTAGTATAAGCGGGTATGAGCAGTTCTTC
NA,NA,TRBJ2-1,TRBV5-8,CASSPQPTVGWFF,TGTGCCAGCAGCCCCCAACCGACAGTAGGTTGGTTCTTC